These 5 T cell receptor beta chains share one sample of origin, sequenced in a study of blood T cell repertoires in COVID-19. TCRdb keeps only in-frame clones here, not all; method: immunoSEQ multiplex PCR. The data hold about 140,000 clones, with more than 75% observed a single time. The source material was PBMCs or T cells enriched from blood (not recorded which). The receptors originated from a man aged 55-75 years who had recovered from COVID-19.

CDR3 nucleotides: TGCAGCGTCCTAATTCCGGGCAATGAGCAGTTCTTC. Protein: CSVLIPGNEQFF. The chain combines TRBV29-1 with TRBJ2-1; D not certain. The V and J ends lost 6 bases and 6 bases respectively, with 12 bases between them. CDR3 size: 12 residues. Per germline, CDR1 SQVTM and CDR2 ANQGSEA.

This chain uses TRBV5-1 with TRBJ2-5; TRBD1 matches 9 bases. CDR1 is SGHRS and CDR2 is YFSETQ in the germline V gene. V shed 4 bases and J 5 bases; nucleotides not matched to a gene: 6. This CDR3 is built from 14 residues. CDR3 DNA: TGCGCCAGCAGCCACGCCGGGACAGGGGAGACCCAGTACTTC. Translating gives CASSHAGTGETQYF.

V usage is TRBV5-4 and J usage is TRBJ1-2; the D gene is possibly TRBD1 (6 bases). From germline, CDR1 is SGHNT and CDR2 YYREEE (reference sequence). V lost 4 bases and J lost 8, with 18 bases in between. The CDR3 is 14 residues long. The CDR3 protein is CASSLGGWGQGYTF. The CDR3 DNA sequence: TGTGCCAGCAGCCTTGGGGGCTGGGGGCAAGGCTACACCTTC.

The chain uses TRBV10-2 and TRBJ1-3, with 10 bases lining up with TRBD1. Per the germline V gene, CDR1 is WSHSY and CDR2 is SAAADI. Losses at the gene ends were 6 bases for V and 2 bases for J; bases not matched to a gene: 4. CDR3 size: 15 residues. The CDR3 nucleotides are TGCGCCAGCAGCCCAGACAGGGGGCCTGGAAACACCATATATTTT. This gives the protein CASSPDRGPGNTIYF.

V and J are TRBV3-1 (or the pseudogene TRBV3-2) and TRBJ2-7, with D possibly being TRBD2 (5 bases). This CDR3 comprises 12 residues. Deletions cut 2 bases from V and 8 bases from J, with 10 bases between. In germline, CDR1 is LGHDT, CDR2 YNNKEL (reference sequence). The chain's CDR3 is CASSQKSGKQYF. CDR3 coding DNA: TGTGCCAGCAGCCAAAAAAGCGGAAAGCAGTACTTC.